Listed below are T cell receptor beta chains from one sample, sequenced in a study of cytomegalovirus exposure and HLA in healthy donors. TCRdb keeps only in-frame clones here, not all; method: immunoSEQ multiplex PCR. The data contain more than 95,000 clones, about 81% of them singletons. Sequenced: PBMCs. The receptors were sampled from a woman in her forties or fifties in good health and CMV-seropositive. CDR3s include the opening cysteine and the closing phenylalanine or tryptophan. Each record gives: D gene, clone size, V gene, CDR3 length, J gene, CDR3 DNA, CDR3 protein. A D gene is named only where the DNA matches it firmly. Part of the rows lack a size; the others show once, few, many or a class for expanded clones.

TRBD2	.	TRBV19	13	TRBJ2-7	TGTGCCAGTAGCCATTCGGGGGGGGACGAGCAGTACTTC	CASSHSGGDEQYF
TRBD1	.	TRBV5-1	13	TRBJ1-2	TGCGCCAGCAGCACAGGGGGGACCTATGGCTACACCTTC	CASSTGGTYGYTF
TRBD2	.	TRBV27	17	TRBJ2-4	TGTGCCAGCAGGGGACTAGCGGGGGGTTATGCCAAAAACATTCAGTACTTC	CASRGLAGGYAKNIQYF
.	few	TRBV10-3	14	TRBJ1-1	TGTGCCATTTCCCCGACCGTCAGGGTCACTGAAGCTTTCTTT	CAISPTVRVTEAFF
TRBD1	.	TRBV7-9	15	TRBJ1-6	TGTGCCAGCAGCCCCGGACAGCCAGGGGGGTCACCCCTCCACTTT	CASSPGQPGGSPLHF
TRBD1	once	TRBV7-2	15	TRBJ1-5	TGTGCCAGCAGCCTCGTACAGGGGAGCAATCAGCCCCAGCATTTT	CASSLVQGSNQPQHF
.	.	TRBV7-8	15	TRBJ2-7	TGTGCCAGCTCCCCAGCCAGGGTTAGCTCCTACGAGCAGTACTTC	CASSPARVSSYEQYF
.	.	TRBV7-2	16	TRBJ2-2	TGTGCCAGCAGCTTAGCAGGGCGGCTAGCCACCGGGGAGCTGTTTTTT	CASSLAGRLATGELFF
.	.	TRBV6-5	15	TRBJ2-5	TGTGCCAGCAGTTACTCGCTTGGACAACAAGAGACCCAGTACTTC	CASSYSLGQQETQYF
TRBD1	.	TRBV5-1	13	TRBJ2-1	TGCGCCAGCAGCTCCGGGACAGGGGATGAGCAGTTCTTC	CASSSGTGDEQFF
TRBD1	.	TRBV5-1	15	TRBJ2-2	TGCGCCAGCAGCTGGGGCGGACAGGGGACCGGGGAGCTGTTTTTT	CASSWGGQGTGELFF
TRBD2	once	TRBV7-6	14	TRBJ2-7	TGTGCCAGCAGCTGGAGCGGGAGCTCCTACGAGCAGTACTTC	CASSWSGSSYEQYF
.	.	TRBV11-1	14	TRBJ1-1	TGTGCCAGCAGTCAGGGACTTTGGAGCGCTGAAGCTTTCTTT	CASSQGLWSAEAFF
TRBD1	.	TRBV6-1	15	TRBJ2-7	TGTGCCAGCAGTGACTGGACAGGGGGCTCCTACGAGCAGTACTTC	CASSDWTGGSYEQYF
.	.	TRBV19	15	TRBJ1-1	TGTGCCAGTAGTGCTTTCCAGGGGAGGAACACTGAAGCTTTCTTT	CASSAFQGRNTEAFF
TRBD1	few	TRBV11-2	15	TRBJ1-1	TGTGCCAGCAGCTGGCAGGGGGCGGGGATGACTGAAGCTTTCTTT	CASSWQGAGMTEAFF
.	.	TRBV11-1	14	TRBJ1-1	TGTGCCAGCAGCTTAGTATGGCCGAACACTGAAGCTTTCTTT	CASSLVWPNTEAFF
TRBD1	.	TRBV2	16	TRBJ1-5	TGTGCCAGCAGTGGTTTAGGGGGCGCGGGCAATCAGCCCCAGCATTTT	CASSGLGGAGNQPQHF
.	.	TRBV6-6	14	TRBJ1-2	TGTGCCAGCAGTACTCCACCAGGGCTCTATGGCTACACCTTC	CASSTPPGLYGYTF
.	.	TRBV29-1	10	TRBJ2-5	TGCAGCGGGTGGACTGGGACCCAGTACTTC	CSGWTGTQYF
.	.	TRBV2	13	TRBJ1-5	TGTGCCAGCAATTTTGACAGGCTACAGCCCCAGCATTTT	CASNFDRLQPQHF
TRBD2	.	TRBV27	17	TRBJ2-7	TGTGCCAGCAGTGGCTTGGGGGCGGGAGGGACTACCTACGAGCAGTACTTC	CASSGLGAGGTTYEQYF
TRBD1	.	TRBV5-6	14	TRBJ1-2	TGTGCCAGCAGCTCACGGACAGGGAGGGGTGGCTACACCTTC	CASSSRTGRGGYTF
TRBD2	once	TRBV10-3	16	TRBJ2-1	TGTGCCATCAGTGTGGCCAGAAGCGGGGGCCAGGATGAGCAGTTCTTC	CAISVARSGGQDEQFF
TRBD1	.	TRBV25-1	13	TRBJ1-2	TGTGCCAGCAGTGAACAGGGGGCCTATGGCTACACCTTC	CASSEQGAYGYTF
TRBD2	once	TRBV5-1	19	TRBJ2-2	TGCGCCAGCAGCTTGGATCCACCGGGACTAGCGGGAGAGACCGGGGAGCTGTTTTTT	CASSLDPPGLAGETGELFF
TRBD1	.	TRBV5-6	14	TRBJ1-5	TGTGCCAGCAGCTTGTCAGGGGGCCGGCAGCCCCAGCATTTT	CASSLSGGRQPQHF
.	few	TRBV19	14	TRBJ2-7	TGTGCCAGTAGTGCACAGGGAGTTATGTACGAGCAGTACTTC	CASSAQGVMYEQYF
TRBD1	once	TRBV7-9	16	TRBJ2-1	TGTGCCAGCAGCTTAGGGACAGGGGGCGTCTACAATGAGCAGTTCTTC	CASSLGTGGVYNEQFF
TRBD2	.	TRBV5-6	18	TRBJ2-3	TGTGCCAGCAGCCGAGAGGAGGCGTGGGCGGGAGCCACAGATACGCAGTATTTT	CASSREEAWAGATDTQYF
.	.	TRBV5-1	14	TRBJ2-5	TGCGCCAGCAGCTTGGGTACAGCCCAAGAGACCCAGCACTTC	CASSLGTAQETQHF
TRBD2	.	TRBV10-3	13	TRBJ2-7	TGTGCCATCGGACTAGCGGGAGTTGACGAGCAGTACTTC	CAIGLAGVDEQYF
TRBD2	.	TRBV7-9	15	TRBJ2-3	TGTGCCAGCAGCTTGGCTAGCGGGAGAACAGATACGCAGTATTTT	CASSLASGRTDTQYF
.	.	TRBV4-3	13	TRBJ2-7	TGCGCCAGCAGCCCGCGGACGGGGTACGAGCAGTACTTC	CASSPRTGYEQYF
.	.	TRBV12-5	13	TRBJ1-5	TGTGCTAGTGGTTTGGCGAGCAATCAGCCCCAGCATTTT	CASGLASNQPQHF
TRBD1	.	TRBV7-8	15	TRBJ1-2	TGTGCCAGCAGCTTAGCCCAACAGGGGTCTCGGGGCTACACCTTC	CASSLAQQGSRGYTF
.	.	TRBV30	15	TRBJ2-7	TGTGCCTGGAGTGTATGGCGGGCTAACTCCTACGAGCAGTACTTC	CAWSVWRANSYEQYF
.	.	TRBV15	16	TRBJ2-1	TGTGCCACCAGCAGAGATTTACTAACAACCTACAATGAGCAGTTCTTC	CATSRDLLTTYNEQFF
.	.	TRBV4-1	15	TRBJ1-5	TGCGCCAGCAGCCAAGATGGCCGGGTTCGACAGCCCCAGCATTTT	CASSQDGRVRQPQHF
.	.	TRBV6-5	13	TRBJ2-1	TGTGCCAGCAGTCCCGGGGACTCCAATGAGCAGTTCTTC	CASSPGDSNEQFF
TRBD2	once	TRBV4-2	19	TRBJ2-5	TGTGCCAGCAGCCAAGAGTTCAGAGCGGGGGGAGCGTCCCTACAGACCCAGTACTTC	CASSQEFRAGGASLQTQYF
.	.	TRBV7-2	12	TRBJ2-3	TGTGCCAGCAGCGAGACAGGAGATACGCAGTATTTT	CASSETGDTQYF
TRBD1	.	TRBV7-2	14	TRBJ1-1	TGTGCCAGCAGCTTGGGACAGGTTGGCACTGAAGCTTTCTTT	CASSLGQVGTEAFF
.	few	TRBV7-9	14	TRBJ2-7	TGTGCCAGCAGCCGTATGACATCCCCCTACGAGCAGTACTTC	CASSRMTSPYEQYF
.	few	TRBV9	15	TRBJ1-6	TGTGCCAGCAGCGTAGAGGGGGATTATAATTCACCCCTCCACTTT	CASSVEGDYNSPLHF
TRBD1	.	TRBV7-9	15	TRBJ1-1	TGTGCCAGCAGCTTGGGGGACAGGGAGAACACTGAAGCTTTCTTT	CASSLGDRENTEAFF
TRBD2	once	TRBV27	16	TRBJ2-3	TGTGCCAGCAGTTTTGTCGGTGGGGGAGGGACAGATACGCAGTATTTT	CASSFVGGGGTDTQYF
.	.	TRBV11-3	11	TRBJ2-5	TGTGCCAGCAGCTTACAGGAGACCCAGTACTTC	CASSLQETQYF
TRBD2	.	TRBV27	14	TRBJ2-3	TGTGCCAGCAGTTTATGGGCGGGGGTTGATTGGCAGTATTTT	CASSLWAGVDWQYF